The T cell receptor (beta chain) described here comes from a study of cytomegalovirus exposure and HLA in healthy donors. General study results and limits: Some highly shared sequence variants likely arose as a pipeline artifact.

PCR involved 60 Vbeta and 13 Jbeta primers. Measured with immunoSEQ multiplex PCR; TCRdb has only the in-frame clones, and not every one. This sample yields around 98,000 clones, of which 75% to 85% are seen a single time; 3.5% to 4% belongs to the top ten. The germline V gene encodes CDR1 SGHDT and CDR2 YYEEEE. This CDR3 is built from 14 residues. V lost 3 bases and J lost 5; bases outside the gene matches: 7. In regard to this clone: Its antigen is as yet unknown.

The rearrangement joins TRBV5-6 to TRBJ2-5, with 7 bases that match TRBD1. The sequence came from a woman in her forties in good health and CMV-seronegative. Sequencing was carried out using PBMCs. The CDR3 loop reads CASSWGQTGETQYF. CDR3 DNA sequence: TGTGCCAGCAGCTGGGGACAGACCGGGGAGACCCAGTACTTC.